This TCR beta chain was identified in a study of CD8 T cells in ankylosing spondylitis. Findings and limits, study-wide: Blood of patients with ankylosing spondylitis appeared to be characterized by a TCR beta motif of eight highly homologous variants. Disease-linked clones were CD8+ and relatively rare in peripheral blood. The authors reported significant enrichment of disease-linked clones in matched ankylosing spondylitis synovial fluid.

Molecular-barcoded quantitative 5'-RACE produced these TCR beta libraries. MiXCR, run by TCRdb on the 5' RACE reads, gives a single entry per CDR3 protein. The table records about 160,000 distinct CDR3 sequences, around 45% of them present only once. This clonotype was counted only a few times. Its target is unknown. CDR1 is SEHNR and CDR2 is FQNEAQ in the germline V gene (reference sequence). This CDR3 has 16 amino acids. With 5 bases clipped from V and 1 base from J, the junction kept 8 bases outside the gene matches. Material for sequencing was synovial fluid, either unsorted or a sorted T cell fraction (not recorded which). The V call is TRBV7-9, the J call TRBJ1-1; 9 bases are shared with TRBD1. The origin of this receptor is a male donor with ankylosing spondylitis. In DNA form, the CDR3 reads TGTGCCAGCAGCCCGCACGGACAGGGGCGGAACACTGAAGCTTTCTTT. It is translated as CASSPHGQGRNTEAFF.